Included here is one TCR beta chain sequence, with context. What it binds is not known. V lost 6 bases to trimming and J lost 7 bases, with 21 bases between them. This CDR3 contains 16 residues. Germline loops: CDR1 KGHSH, CDR2 LQKENI. This sample is part of a study of cytomegalovirus exposure and HLA in healthy donors. Whole-study results and caveats: Later on, a genetic analysis was performed. It linked a missense variant in DCLRE1C with V- and J-gene trimming of TCR beta. In an earlier analysis, most TCR beta V segments were productive about 87% or about 30% of the time.

The PCR employed 60 Vbeta primers together with 13 Jbeta primers. The assay was immunoSEQ multiplex PCR, and TCRdb's table has in-frame clones only and misses some. This table has some 110,000 clones, about two thirds appearing once. J is TRBJ2-2 and V is TRBV18, with a tentative D call TRBD2 (5 bases). Sequenced sample: PBMCs. The clonotype originates from a man aged 25-45 years in good health and CMV-seropositive. The CDR3 region has the DNA TGTGCCAGCTCCGCCGAAGAGATAAGCGGTAGCGGGGAGCTGTTTTTT. This sequence encodes CASSAEEISGSGELFF.